The next 29 T cell receptor beta chains were all read from a single sample in a study of T cells in Graves' hyperthyroidism and ophthalmopathy. The investigators amplified TCR beta CDR3 regions from RNA transcripts. During a first-round RT-PCR of the TCR CDR3, the HTBI primer set was used. TCRdb reanalysed the multiplex PCR reads using MiXCR and keeps one entry per CDR3 protein. The table has some 370,000 distinct CDR3 sequences, 17% seen once. The sequencing input was blood. Every receptor here comes from a young woman with Graves' hyperthyroidism that later progressed to Graves' ophthalmopathy.

The table lists this clonotype with many counts. This rearrangement joins TRBV11-2 to TRBJ2-2; 8 positions match TRBD2. There are 14 residues in the CDR3. With V trimmed by 6 bases and J by 5 bases, 5 bases remained unmatched. In germline, CDR1 is SGHAT, CDR2 FQNNGV. CDR3 coding DNA: TGTGCCAGCAGGCAGCGGGAGTGGACCGGGGAGCTGTTTTTT. Its translation is CASRQREWTGELFF. The full variable domain, its missing parts supplied by reference TRBV11-2 and TRBJ2-2, is EAGVAQSPRYKIIEKRQSVAFWCNPISGHATLYWYQQILGQGPKLLIQFQNNGVVDDSQLPKDRFSAERLKGVDSTLKIQPAKLEDSAVYLCASRQREWTGELFFGEGSRLTVL.

This chain joins TRBV2 and TRBJ2-7, with 9 bases aligning to TRBD1. Germline V gives CDR1 SNHLY, CDR2 FYNNEI. CDR3 length: 16 amino acids. With 6 bases clipped from V and 3 bases from J, the junction kept 12 bases outside the gene matches. CDR3 loop: CASSPRPGTGNYEQYF. CDR3 coding DNA: TGTGCCAGCAGCCCTCGCCCCGGGACAGGGAACTACGAGCAGTACTTC.

This clonotype was seen ten or more times. The chain links TRBV28 to TRBJ1-5; tentatively, D is TRBD1 (5 bases). V lost 3 bases and J 5 bases, leaving 14 bases between the germline ends. This CDR3 has 15 amino acids. Germline V gene data show CDR1 as MDHEN and CDR2 as SYDVKM. The CDR3 DNA follows: TGTGCCAGCAGTTTTTTGGGCAGGGTTGATCAGCCCCAGCATTTT. Amino acids: CASSFLGRVDQPQHF.

J is TRBJ2-1 and V is TRBV7-8; D could derive from TRBD1 or TRBD2 (5 bases each). The CDR3 contains 17 residues. Deletions cut 5 bases from V and 8 bases from J, with 25 bases between. Germline CDR1 and CDR2: SGHVS and FQNEAQ. In DNA form, the CDR3 reads TGTGCCAGCAGCCATTTAAATCCGGGACCGGGTTTCGATGAGCAGTTCTTC. It specifies CASSHLNPGPGFDEQFF.

This clonotype came up many times. CDR3 nucleotide sequence: TGTGCCAGCAGCCCCAACACGAACCCCAACACTGAAGCTTTCTTT. Its protein is CASSPNTNPNTEAFF. This sequence joins TRBV11-2 and TRBJ1-1; no reliable D call. Germline assignment: CDR1 SGHAT and CDR2 FQNNGV. V was trimmed by 5 bases and J by 2 bases, leaving 15 bases between them. This CDR3 region has 15 residues.

The chain joins TRBV10-3 to TRBJ2-5; D gene ambiguous. The CDR3 loop spans 14 amino acids. Germline assignment: CDR1 ENHRY and CDR2 SYGVKD. The V end was cut by 5 bases, the J end by 5 bases, with 15 bases between. The CDR3 loop reads CAISYDNLRETQYF. CDR3 nucleotides: TGTGCCATCAGTTACGACAACCTGCGCGAGACCCAGTACTTC.

This clonotype was counted at least ten times. The J gene is TRBJ2-3, the V gene TRBV2; possible D gene TRBD2, 5 bases. The germline V and J ends were trimmed by 8 bases and 0 bases, with 9 bases remaining between them. The CDR3 covers 13 residues. Per germline, CDR1 SNHLY and CDR2 FYNNEI. The DNA for the CDR3 is TGTGCCAGCGCTCGGGGTAGCACAGATACGCAGTATTTT. This sequence encodes CASARGSTDTQYF.

The table lists this clonotype with many counts. The rearrangement uses TRBV3-1 and TRBJ2-4, with 14 bases fitting TRBD2. This CDR3 has 20 residues. CDR1 is LGHDT and CDR2 is YNNKEL in the germline V gene (reference sequence). The J segment lost 0 bases and the V segment lost 5 bases, leaving 12 bases of the junction unmatched. CDR3: CASSSRGTSGSGTAKNIQYF. CDR3 coding DNA: TGTGCCAGCAGCTCCCGGGGGACTAGCGGGAGTGGGACAGCCAAAAACATTCAGTACTTC.

The chain recombines TRBV7-9 with TRBJ1-1; D possibly corresponds to TRBD1 (6 bases). V dropped 2 bases and J dropped 5 bases, with 12 bases sitting between them. Germline V lookup: CDR1 SEHNR, CDR2 FQNEAQ (reference sequence). The CDR3 loop spans 14 amino acids. CDR3 sequence reads: CASSLLLGATEAFF. The CDR3 DNA follows: TGTGCCAGCAGCTTATTGCTGGGGGCGACTGAAGCTTTCTTT.

The chain carries TRBV5-1 and TRBJ2-1; tentatively, D is TRBD1 (6 bases). The V gene's germline CDR1 is SGHRS and CDR2 YFSETQ. V was shortened by 7 bases and J by 7 bases, with 21 bases between the two germline ends. This CDR3 is 15 amino acids long. The chain's CDR3 is CASRSPQGSLNEQFF. The CDR3 coding sequence is TGCGCCAGCCGCTCACCCCAGGGGAGTCTGAATGAGCAGTTCTTC.

The chain uses TRBV5-1 and TRBJ2-5; D perhaps matches TRBD1 (5 bases). Trimming left V 8 bases short and J 5 bases short, with 10 bases between. Germline V lookup: CDR1 SGHRS, CDR2 YFSETQ. The CDR3 contains 11 residues. CDR3 protein: CASQGTETQYF. The CDR3 DNA reads as TGCGCCAGTCAGGGAACGGAGACCCAGTACTTC. Combining the CDR3 with reference TRBV5-1 and TRBJ2-5 gives the whole variable domain KAGVTQTPRYLIKTRGQQVTLSCSPISGHRSVSWYQQTPGQGLQFLFEYFSETQRNKGNFPGRFSGRQFSNSRSEMNVSTLELGDSALYLCASQGTETQYFGPGTRLLVL.

Many counts were recorded for this clonotype. V usage is TRBV6-2 or TRBV6-3 and J usage is TRBJ2-1; TRBD2 matches at 9 bases. In germline, CDR1 is MNHEY, CDR2 SVGEGT. V shed 6 bases and J 1 base; nucleotides not matched to a gene: 7. The CDR3 runs 16 residues. The CDR3 reads CASRTIAGVSYNEQFF. Written as DNA, the CDR3 is TGTGCCAGCAGAACCATAGCGGGGGTTTCCTACAATGAGCAGTTCTTC.

This clonotype showed up just a few times. V gene TRBV20-1 combines with J gene TRBJ2-7; 11 bases map to TRBD2. V lost 3 bases to trimming and J lost 6 bases; unmatched junction nucleotides: 19. In germline, CDR1 is DFQATT, CDR2 SNEGSKA (reference sequence). The CDR3 extends over 18 amino acids. CDR3 sequence: CSASSRRLAGHLLGEQYF. CDR3 bases: TGCAGTGCTAGCTCACGCAGACTAGCGGGGCACCTCCTAGGCGAGCAGTACTTC.

This clonotype was counted many times. The V gene is TRBV10-2, the J gene TRBJ1-6; 7 nucleotides match TRBD1. Trimming cost V 10 bases and J 12 bases; bases outside gene matches: 18. Germline V CDR1 and CDR2: WSHSY, SAAADI. The CDR3 has 15 amino acids. CDR3 residues: CATVQGDRLILPLHF. CDR3 DNA sequence: TGCGCCACCGTCCAAGGGGACAGACTAATTCTACCCCTCCACTTT.

The sample holds one count of this clonotype. The rearrangement links TRBV6-1 to TRBJ2-1; unclear D gene. CDR3 length equals 15 residues. The germline V gene has CDR1 MNHNS and CDR2 SASEGT. Trimming took off 3 bases at V and 2 bases at J, with 11 bases between the two ends. The CDR3 DNA sequence: TGTGCCAGCAGTGAGCTGGAGAGCACCTACAATGAGCAGTTCTTC. Its translation: CASSELESTYNEQFF.

This clonotype was detected a few times. The rearrangement uses TRBV14 and TRBJ2-1; D gene ambiguous. Between the trimmed V and J ends, which lost 3 bases and 5 bases, there was a span of 17 bases. The CDR3 has 16 residues. The germline V gene has CDR1 SGHDN and CDR2 FVKESK. In DNA form, the CDR3 reads TGTGCCAGCAGCCAGGCCGCTCTAAAGGCTGACAATGAGCAGTTCTTC. This gives the protein CASSQAALKADNEQFF.

The chain has TRBV7-2 and TRBJ2-7; no clear D. With 7 bases removed from V and 4 bases from J, the gap between germline ends came to 17 bases. The V gene's germline CDR1 is SGHTA and CDR2 FQGNSA. This CDR3 comprises 14 residues. This CDR3 reads CASTLARNYYEQYF. The CDR3 DNA follows: TGTGCCAGCACCCTGGCACGGAACTATTACGAGCAGTACTTC.

This clonotype appeared many times. The chain combines TRBV19 with TRBJ2-7, with D perhaps TRBD1 (5 bases). V was cut by 3 bases and J by 0 bases, with 12 bases left in between. The CDR3 has 15 residues. Germline-derived CDR1 and CDR2 are LNHDA and SQIVND (reference sequence). Here the CDR3 reads CASSIGRELSYEQYF. CDR3 coding DNA: TGTGCCAGTAGTATCGGCAGGGAACTCTCCTACGAGCAGTACTTC.

This clonotype was seen repeatedly, ten times or more. V gene TRBV7-8 combines with J gene TRBJ1-2; no definite D call. Trimming removed 0 bases from V and 4 bases from J, with 9 bases in between. This CDR3 spans 14 amino acids. Germline V gene sequence: CDR1 SGHVS, CDR2 FQNEAQ. CDR3 bases: TGTGCCAGCAGCTTAGCATCGGCGACCTATGGCTACACCTTC. Translation gives CASSLASATYGYTF.

This clonotype was counted many times. The CDR3 spells CSASPRRQRPFYEQYF. DNA of the CDR3: TGCAGTGCTAGTCCTCGTCGACAGCGCCCTTTCTACGAGCAGTACTTC. V and J are TRBV20-1 and TRBJ2-7, with D perhaps matching TRBD1 (5 bases). Germline assignment: CDR1 DFQATT and CDR2 SNEGSKA (reference sequence). V lost 3 bases and J 3 bases, leaving 21 bases between the germline ends. This CDR3 is 16 amino acids long.

This clonotype was seen at least ten times. The chain combines TRBV27 with TRBJ2-7; perhaps TRBD2 as D (6 bases). Germline assignment: CDR1 MNHEY and CDR2 SMNVEV (reference sequence). The ends were cut back, 10 bases at V and 1 base at J, with 20 bases in the middle. The CDR3 consists of 15 residues. In DNA, the CDR3 is TGTGCCACCGCACTCGGACTATCCACTTCCTACGAGCAGTACTTC. Translated: CATALGLSTSYEQYF.

This chain's CDR3 is CASSFYLSSYEQYF. Written as DNA, the CDR3 is TGTGCCAGCAGCTTTTACCTATCCTCCTACGAGCAGTACTTC. The V and J genes are TRBV11-2 and TRBJ2-7; D unclear. Germline values: CDR1 SGHAT, CDR2 FQNNGV. The CDR3 extends over 14 amino acids. The V end was cut by 3 bases, the J end by 0 bases, with 9 bases between.

At least ten counts were recorded for this clonotype. DNA of the CDR3: TGTGCCAGCAGTTCTACAGGGTACACCGGGGAGCTGTTTTTT. It is translated as CASSSTGYTGELFF. The genes are TRBV12-3 or TRBV12-4 and TRBJ2-2; D might be TRBD1 (6 bases). Trimming stripped 4 bases from V and 3 bases from J, with 9 bases between. This CDR3 spans 14 amino acids.

This clonotype was recorded at least ten times. This chain connects TRBV27 to TRBJ1-1; D gene unclear. The germline gives CDR1 MNHEY, CDR2 SMNVEV (reference sequence). This CDR3 has 14 residues. Trimming removed 5 bases at V and 1 base at J, with 11 bases between. Here the CDR3 reads CASSRRGSNTEAFF. The CDR3 bases are TGTGCCAGCAGTCGTCGGGGATCGAACACTGAAGCTTTCTTT.

The chain couples TRBV7-9 to TRBJ2-1, with 8 bases aligning to TRBD2. The germline CDR1 and CDR2 sequences are SEHNR and FQNEAQ (reference sequence). Trimming at V came to 0 bases and at J to 2 bases, leaving 0 bases not matched to a gene. There are 15 residues in the CDR3. The CDR3 DNA reads TGTGCCAGCAGCTTAGCGCGGGGGGCCTACAATGAGCAGTTCTTC. Its translation: CASSLARGAYNEQFF.

There are many counts of this clonotype. The J gene is TRBJ1-6, the V gene TRBV27, with a weak D call TRBD1 (5 bases). Germline CDR1 reads MNHEY; CDR2 reads SMNVEV (reference sequence). V gave up 2 bases and J gave up 7 bases, with 18 bases separating them. The CDR3 covers 17 residues. CDR3 nucleotides: TGTGCCAGCAGTTTAGGGGGAGCCGCCAAACCGAATTCACCCCTCCACTTT. Its protein product is CASSLGGAAKPNSPLHF.

The sample holds a few counts of this clonotype. The genes are TRBV19 and TRBJ2-7; D unresolved. Germline assignment: CDR1 LNHDA and CDR2 SQIVND (reference sequence). The CDR3 runs 14 residues. V shed 3 bases and J shed 2 bases, with 11 bases lying between them. CDR3 in DNA: TGTGCCAGTAGTATCGGCCTGGGAACCTACGAGCAGTACTTC. Protein: CASSIGLGTYEQYF. Filled out from reference TRBV19 and TRBJ2-7, the complete variable domain reads DGGITQSPKYLFRKEGQNVTLSCEQNLNHDAMYWYRQDPGQGLRLIYYSQIVNDFQKGDIAEGYSVSREKKESFPLTVTSAQKNPTAFYLCASSIGLGTYEQYFGPGTRLTVT.

The V call is TRBV5-1, the J call TRBJ2-7, with TRBD2 as a possible D gene (6 bases). The length of the CDR3 is 13 residues. Deletions cut 3 bases from V and 4 bases from J, with 11 bases between. CDR1 is SGHRS, CDR2 YFSETQ, per germline. Here the CDR3 reads CASSWDFGYEQYF. CDR3 DNA sequence: TGCGCCAGCAGCTGGGACTTTGGGTACGAGCAGTACTTC.

CDR3 in DNA: TGTGCCAGCAGTTTAAGAGAGACAGGGGGCGTTTTAGATACGCAGTATTTT. It yields the protein CASSLRETGGVLDTQYF. The V and J genes are TRBV2 and TRBJ2-3, with 10 bases fitting TRBD1. Losses at the gene ends were 5 bases for V and 5 bases for J; bases not matched to a gene: 13. Germline CDR1 reads SNHLY; CDR2 reads FYNNEI. The CDR3 is 17 amino acids. Full variable domain (outside the CDR3, taken from reference TRBV2 and TRBJ2-3): EPEVTQTPSHQVTQMGQEVILRCVPISNHLYFYWYRQILGQKVEFLVSFYNNEISEKSEIFDDQFSVERPDGSNFTLKIRSTKLEDSAMYFCASSLRETGGVLDTQYFGPGTRLTVL.